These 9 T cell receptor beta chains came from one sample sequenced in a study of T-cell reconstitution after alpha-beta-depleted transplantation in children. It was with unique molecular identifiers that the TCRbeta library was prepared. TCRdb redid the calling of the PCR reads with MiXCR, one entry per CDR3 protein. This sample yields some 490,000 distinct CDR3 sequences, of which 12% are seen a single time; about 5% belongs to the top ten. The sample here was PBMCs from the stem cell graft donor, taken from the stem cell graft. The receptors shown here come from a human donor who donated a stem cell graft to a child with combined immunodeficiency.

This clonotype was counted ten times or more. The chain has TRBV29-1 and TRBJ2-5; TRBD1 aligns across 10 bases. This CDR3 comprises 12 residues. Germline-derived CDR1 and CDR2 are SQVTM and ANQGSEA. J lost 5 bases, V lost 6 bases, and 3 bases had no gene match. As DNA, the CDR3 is TGCAGCGTCCCGGACAGGGGGGAGACCCAGTACTTC. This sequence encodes CSVPDRGETQYF.

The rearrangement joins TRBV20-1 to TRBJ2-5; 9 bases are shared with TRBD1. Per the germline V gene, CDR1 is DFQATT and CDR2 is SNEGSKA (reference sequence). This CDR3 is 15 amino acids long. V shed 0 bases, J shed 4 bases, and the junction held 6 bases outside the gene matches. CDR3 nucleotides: TGCAGTGCTAGAGATCGGACAGGGGCAGGAGAGACCCAGTACTTC. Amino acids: CSARDRTGAGETQYF.

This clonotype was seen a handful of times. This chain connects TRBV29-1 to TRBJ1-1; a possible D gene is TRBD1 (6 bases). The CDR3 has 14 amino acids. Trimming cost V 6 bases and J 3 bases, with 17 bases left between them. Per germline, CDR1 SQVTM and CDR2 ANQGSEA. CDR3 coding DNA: TGCAGCGTGCACCCACAGGGTCGCGACACTGAAGCTTTCTTT. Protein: CSVHPQGRDTEAFF.

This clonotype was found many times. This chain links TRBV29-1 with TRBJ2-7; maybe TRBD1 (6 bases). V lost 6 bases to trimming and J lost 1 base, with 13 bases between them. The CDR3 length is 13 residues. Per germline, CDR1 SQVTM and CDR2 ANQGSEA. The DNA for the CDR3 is TGCAGCGTCCACAAGACAGGATCCTACGAGCAGTACTTC. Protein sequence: CSVHKTGSYEQYF.

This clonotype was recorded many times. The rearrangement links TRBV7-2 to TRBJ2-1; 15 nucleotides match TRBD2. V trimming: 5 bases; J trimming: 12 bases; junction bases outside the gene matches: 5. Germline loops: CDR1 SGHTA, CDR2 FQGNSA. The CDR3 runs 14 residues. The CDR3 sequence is CASSPGTSGGPQFF. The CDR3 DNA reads TGTGCCAGCAGCCCGGGGACTAGCGGGGGGCCGCAGTTCTTC.

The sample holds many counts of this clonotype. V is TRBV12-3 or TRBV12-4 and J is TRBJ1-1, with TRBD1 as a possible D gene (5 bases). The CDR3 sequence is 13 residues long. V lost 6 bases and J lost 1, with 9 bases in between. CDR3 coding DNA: TGTGCCAGCAGGTTGACAGCGAACACTGAAGCTTTCTTT. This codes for CASRLTANTEAFF.

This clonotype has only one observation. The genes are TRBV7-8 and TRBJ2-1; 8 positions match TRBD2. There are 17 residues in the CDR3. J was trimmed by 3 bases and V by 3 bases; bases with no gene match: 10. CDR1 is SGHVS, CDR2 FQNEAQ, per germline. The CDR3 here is CASSFRLAGGLYNEQFF. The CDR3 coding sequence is TGTGCCAGCAGCTTTCGGCTGGCGGGGGGCCTCTACAATGAGCAGTTCTTC.

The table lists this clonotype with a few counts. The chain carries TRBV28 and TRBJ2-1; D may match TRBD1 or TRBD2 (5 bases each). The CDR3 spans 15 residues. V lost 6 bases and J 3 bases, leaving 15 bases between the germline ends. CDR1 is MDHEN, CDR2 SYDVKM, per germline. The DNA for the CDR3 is TGTGCCAGCAGCCCTGCCGGGGCAGTCTACAATGAGCAGTTCTTC. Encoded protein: CASSPAGAVYNEQFF.

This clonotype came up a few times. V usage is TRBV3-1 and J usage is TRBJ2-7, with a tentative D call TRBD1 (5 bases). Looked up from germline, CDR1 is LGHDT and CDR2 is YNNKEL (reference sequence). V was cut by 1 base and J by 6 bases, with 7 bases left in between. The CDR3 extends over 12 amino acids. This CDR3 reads CASSQVQGEQYF. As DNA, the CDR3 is TGTGCCAGCAGCCAAGTGCAGGGCGAGCAGTACTTC.